This T cell receptor beta chain was identified in a study of T cells after yellow fever vaccination. Across the whole study: Researchers used SMART-Seq v4 Ultra Low Input to prepare fractions that had low cell numbers.

MiXCR, applied by TCRdb to the 5' RACE reads, yields one record per CDR3 protein. Of some 350,000 distinct CDR3 sequences in the sample, roughly 4% were seen once. Germline CDR1 is SGHRS and CDR2 is YFSETQ. This CDR3 is 15 amino acids long. V was pared by 4 bases and J by 2 bases, with 15 bases between. The sample holds many counts of this clonotype. The target antigen is unknown. Findings of the study overall: Post-booster samples contained most primary-vaccination clones (nearly 98% CD4, roughly 88% CD8).

Material: PBMCs, obtained 5 days after the yellow fever booster vaccination. The sequence was obtained from a young man who received the YFV17D yellow fever vaccine. The chain has TRBV5-1 and TRBJ2-5, with D possibly being TRBD1 (5 bases). The CDR3 nucleotides read TGCGCCAGCAGCCCCGCCGACAGTTCTCAAGAGACCCAGTACTTC. Its translation: CASSPADSSQETQYF.